These T cell receptor beta chains were read from a single sample in a study of blood T cell repertoires in COVID-19. Clones were sequenced by immunoSEQ multiplex PCR, and TCRdb holds only the in-frame ones, with some missing. Among roughly 340,000 clones listed, 85% to 90% were seen once. Sequenced sample: PBMCs or T cells enriched from blood (not recorded which). Every receptor here comes from a man aged 18 to 29 who had recovered from COVID-19. Both conserved end residues are part of each CDR3. D genes are given only for firm matches. A clone size is listed for some rows: how often the clone was seen (once, few, many), or a class if it is expanded.

J,size,D,V,CDR3,DNA
TRBJ1-1,NA,TRBD1,TRBV6-5,CASKQQGVGNTEAFF,TGTGCCAGCAAGCAACAGGGGGTTGGGAACACTGAAGCTTTCTTT
TRBJ1-5,NA,NA,TRBV25-1,CASSEGGLGNQPQHF,TGTGCCAGCAGTGAAGGCGGGCTTGGCAATCAGCCCCAGCATTTT
TRBJ2-5,NA,NA,TRBV5-1,CASSYRHLLQETQYF,TGCGCCAGCAGCTACCGACACCTCCTCCAAGAGACCCAGTACTTC
TRBJ1-2,NA,NA,TRBV28,CASSGVDGYTF,TGTGCCAGCTCAGGGGTTGATGGCTACACCTTC
TRBJ1-4,NA,NA,TRBV20-1,CSARGGGKLFF,TGCAGTGCTAGGGGCGGGGGAAAACTGTTTTTT
TRBJ2-5,NA,TRBD2,TRBV6-1,CASSDGGLRGQETQYF,TGTGCCAGCAGTGATGGGGGATTGCGGGGGCAAGAGACCCAGTACTTC
TRBJ2-1,NA,TRBD2,TRBV27,CASALAGPYNEQFF,TGTGCCAGCGCACTAGCGGGGCCCTACAATGAGCAGTTCTTC
TRBJ1-5,NA,NA,TRBV5-8,CASATPRQPQHF,TGTGCCAGCGCCACGCCCCGGCAGCCCCAGCATTTT
TRBJ2-2,NA,TRBD1,TRBV10-3,CAISEGQGSGELFF,TGTGCCATCAGTGAGGGACAGGGGTCCGGGGAGCTGTTTTTT
TRBJ1-5,NA,NA,TRBV7-9,CASSLGGQPQHF,TGTGCCAGCAGCTTGGGGGGTCAGCCCCAGCATTTT
TRBJ1-6,many,NA,TRBV2,CASSVGVGNSPLHF,TGTGCCAGCAGTGTAGGGGTAGGCAATTCACCCCTCCACTTT
TRBJ1-3,NA,TRBD1,TRBV19,CASRSDRGSGNTIYF,TGTGCCAGTAGAAGTGACAGGGGATCTGGAAACACCATATATTTT
TRBJ2-3,NA,TRBD2,TRBV2,CASSESGGKSQYF,TGTGCCAGCAGTGAGTCCGGGGGGAAATCGCAGTATTTT
TRBJ2-3,NA,TRBD1,TRBV29-1,CSVELARQGAVDTQYF,TGCAGCGTTGAGTTGGCCCGACAGGGGGCTGTAGATACGCAGTATTTT
TRBJ2-7,NA,TRBD2,TRBV28,CASSSPSGSGYEQYF,TGTGCCAGCAGTTCCCCTAGCGGGAGTGGGTACGAGCAGTACTTC
TRBJ2-1,NA,NA,TRBV7-8,CASSLGDNYEQFF,TGTGCCAGCAGCTTAGGGGACAATTATGAGCAGTTCTTC
TRBJ2-7,NA,TRBD2,TRBV7-8,CASSLRREAPGEQYF,TGTGCCAGCAGCTTAAGGCGGGAGGCCCCGGGGGAGCAGTACTTC
TRBJ2-7,NA,NA,TRBV7-2,CASSLRGGLYEQYF,TGTGCCAGCAGCTTGAGGGGGGGCTTATACGAGCAGTACTTC
TRBJ1-1,NA,NA,TRBV27,CASSLSAFFSGTEAFF,TGTGCCAGCAGTTTATCGGCCTTCTTCAGCGGGACTGAAGCTTTCTTT
TRBJ2-1,NA,NA,TRBV23-1,CASSSPVRFYNEQFF,TGCGCCAGCAGTTCCCCGGTCCGGTTCTACAATGAGCAGTTCTTC
TRBJ1-2,NA,NA,TRBV28,CASSYQGYGYTF,TGTGCCAGTTCGTACCAGGGTTATGGCTACACCTTC
TRBJ1-4,NA,NA,TRBV12-5,CASGQQGFGEKLFF,TGTGCTAGTGGGCAACAGGGCTTTGGGGAAAAACTGTTTTTT
TRBJ1-3,NA,NA,TRBV6-5,CASTTESSGNTIYF,TGTGCCAGCACGACAGAGAGCTCTGGAAACACCATATATTTT